The clone carrying this T cell receptor beta chain was counted once. Its target is not known. A much larger clone differs from this one at a single base, so this may be a read error. Sorting selected naive CD8 T cells with a CD8+CD4-CCR7+CD45RA+ phenotype. One entry per CDR3 protein, called by TCRdb with MiXCR from the PCR reads. The sample contains about half a million distinct CDR3 sequences, less than 30% of which appear only once. The data stem from a study of molecular identifiers for immune sequencing clone quantification. Study context: In replicates, RNA taken from around 18,000 or 91,000 naive CD8 cells was divided five ways, and four portions underwent sequencing.

Study-level results: Over 99% of effector molecules, but under 1% in naive cells, were held by clones with more than 20 RNA copies. Jurkat TCR RNA spiked in from one cell could reportedly be detected among 1.1 million or so naive cells.

J lost 2 bases, V lost 7 bases, and 11 bases had no gene match. Germline assignment: CDR1 LGHNA and CDR2 YSLEER. This CDR3 is built from 16 residues. The V gene is TRBV4-3, the J gene TRBJ2-5; TRBD2 aligns across 9 bases. This TCR was recovered from a human donor in good health. Some libraries in this study had Jurkat cell RNA spiked in. Source material: naive CD8+ T cells from blood, with Jurkat cell RNA spiked in. Subset reported: FACS-sorted CD8+CD4-CCR7+CD45RA+ naive T cells. CDR3 protein: CASTRSLAGGQETQYF. The CDR3, as DNA: TGCGCCAGCACTAGAAGTCTGGCGGGAGGGCAAGAGACCCAGTACTTC.